The 31 T cell receptor beta chains in this list originate from one sample, sequenced in a study of neurological immune-mediated disorders. TCRdb redid the calling of the 5' RACE reads with MiXCR, one entry per CDR3 protein. The profile shows around 50,000 distinct CDR3 sequences, under 30% of them singletons. Sample: PBMCs. These receptors were collected from a woman in her 70s in good health.

This clonotype was counted many times. The chain is built from TRBV7-2 and TRBJ2-5; 7 positions match TRBD1. CDR3 size: 14 residues. V shed 5 bases and J 5 bases; nucleotides not matched to a gene: 8. CDR1 SGHTA and CDR2 FQGNSA come from the germline V gene. The CDR3 coding sequence is TGTGCCAGCAGCCAGAGACAGGGTACGGAGACCCAGTACTTC. Its translation: CASSQRQGTETQYF.

The CDR3 is CASSYLKKVGTGELFF. The CDR3 nucleotides are TGTGCCAGCAGTTACCTGAAGAAGGTGGGCACCGGGGAGCTGTTTTTT. This sequence joins TRBV6-2 or TRBV6-3 and TRBJ2-2; D is unclear. CDR1 MNHEY and CDR2 SVGEGT come from the germline V gene. V was pared by 2 bases and J by 4 bases, with 14 bases between. The CDR3 runs to 16 residues.

V and J are TRBV20-1 and TRBJ2-7, with D possibly being TRBD1 or TRBD2 (5 bases each). V lost 5 bases to trimming and J lost 4 bases, with 15 bases between them. The CDR3 consists of 13 residues. In germline, CDR1 is DFQATT, CDR2 SNEGSKA (reference sequence). CDR3 sequence: CSAPPLGEYEQYF. The CDR3 coding sequence is TGCAGTGCTCCACCCCTGGGGGAATACGAGCAGTACTTC.

This clonotype was observed at least ten times. The chain combines TRBV7-2 with TRBJ1-5; TRBD1 is a possible D gene (6 bases). V lost 4 bases, J lost 5 bases, and 12 bases lay in between. Germline V gene data show CDR1 as SGHTA and CDR2 as FQGNSA. This CDR3 spans 14 amino acids. The CDR3 loop is CASSSQRGDQPQHF. The CDR3 DNA sequence: TGTGCCAGCAGCTCTCAGAGGGGGGATCAGCCCCAGCATTTT.

This clonotype was seen a handful of times. V is TRBV6-6 and J is TRBJ1-1; D not resolved. Looked up from germline, CDR1 is MNHNY and CDR2 is SVGAGI (reference sequence). CDR3 length: 10 amino acids. Trimming took off 7 bases at V and 8 bases at J, with 8 bases between the two ends. The CDR3 is CASNIGEAFF. The CDR3, as DNA: TGTGCCAGCAATATCGGAGAAGCTTTCTTT.

The chain has TRBV20-1 and TRBJ2-1; 10 nucleotides match TRBD2. The CDR3 totals 15 residues. The V and J ends lost 5 bases and 5 bases, in that order; junction bases with no gene match: 9. The germline V gene has CDR1 DFQATT and CDR2 SNEGSKA (reference sequence). The CDR3 reads CSAPHPSGGDNEQFF. The CDR3, as DNA: TGCAGTGCTCCTCATCCTAGCGGGGGAGACAATGAGCAGTTCTTC.

Many counts were recorded for this clonotype. The CDR3 spells CASSSRTATDTQYF. The CDR3 DNA is TGCGCCAGCAGCTCCCGGACAGCAACAGATACGCAGTATTTT. This sequence joins TRBV5-1 and TRBJ2-3; a possible D gene is TRBD1 (6 bases). Trimming took 3 bases from V and 3 from J, leaving 11 bases between them. Germline CDR1 is SGHRS and CDR2 is YFSETQ. The CDR3 loop spans 14 amino acids.

The chain employs TRBV5-7 and TRBJ2-4; D is uncertain. TRBV5-7 has ORF status, its function being uncertain. V was trimmed by 6 bases and J by 5 bases, leaving 18 bases between them. This CDR3 spans 15 amino acids. In DNA, the CDR3 is TGTGCCAGCATGACAATCTACAATCACGAAAACATTCAGTACTTC. Translating gives CASMTIYNHENIQYF.

The chain uses TRBV2 and TRBJ1-5; D possibly corresponds to TRBD1 (6 bases). CDR3 length: 13 residues. Trimming stripped 8 bases from V and 6 bases from J, with 14 bases between. CDR1 and CDR2 from the germline V gene are SNHLY and FYNNEI. CDR3 nucleotide sequence: TGTGCCAGCTCCCCCGGGGGCGGTCAGCCCCAGCATTTT. Translating it yields CASSPGGGQPQHF.

The CDR3 loop is CSASQGGVNQPQHF. CDR3 DNA sequence: TGCAGTGCTAGCCAGGGGGGGGTCAATCAGCCCCAGCATTTT. V and J are TRBV20-1 and TRBJ1-5, with 7 positions matching TRBD1. The junction had 5 bases not matched to a gene; V was cut back by 3 bases and J by 3 bases. Germline values: CDR1 DFQATT, CDR2 SNEGSKA (reference sequence). This CDR3 region has 14 residues.

This clonotype was seen many times. The chain combines TRBV28 with TRBJ1-1, with 7 bases matching TRBD1. Germline V gives CDR1 MDHEN, CDR2 SYDVKM. The CDR3 runs to 13 residues. Losses at the gene ends were 2 bases for V and 5 bases for J; bases not matched to a gene: 2. The CDR3 DNA reads as TGTGCCAGCAGTTTACCGGGACAGACTGAAGCTTTCTTT. This gives the protein CASSLPGQTEAFF.

J is TRBJ1-3 and V is TRBV18; D perhaps matches TRBD1 (5 bases). Germline CDR1 reads KGHSH; CDR2 reads LQKENI. The CDR3 loop spans 14 amino acids. The V end was cut by 6 bases, the J end by 2 bases, with 11 bases between. The CDR3 DNA reads TGTGCCAGCTCGGAGGGACTGGCTGGAAACACCATATATTTT. Translation: CASSEGLAGNTIYF.

This clonotype was counted many times. The chain carries TRBV5-1 and TRBJ2-5, with a possible D match to TRBD2 (7 bases). The CDR3 has 15 amino acids. Trimming cost V 4 bases and J 5 bases, with 18 bases left between them. CDR1 and CDR2 (germline): SGHRS, YFSETQ. The CDR3 sequence is CASSPLRGPWETQYF. The CDR3 DNA reads TGCGCCAGCAGCCCGCTGCGGGGGCCCTGGGAGACCCAGTACTTC.

This clonotype was seen many times. The chain joins TRBV7-8 to TRBJ2-5; a possible D gene is TRBD1 (5 bases). Trimming removed 5 bases at V and 7 bases at J, with 17 bases between. In germline, CDR1 is SGHVS, CDR2 FQNEAQ. CDR3 size: 14 residues. The chain's CDR3 is CASSPRTPMRTQYF. In DNA form, the CDR3 reads TGTGCCAGCAGCCCCCGGACACCCATGAGGACCCAGTACTTC.

This clonotype was recorded at least ten times. The J gene is TRBJ2-3, the V gene TRBV5-1, with TRBD1 as a possible D gene (7 bases). The CDR3 is 15 amino acids. Germline assignment: CDR1 SGHRS and CDR2 YFSETQ. V was shortened by 4 bases and J by 2 bases, with 14 bases between the two germline ends. In DNA, the CDR3 is TGCGCCAGCAGCGCTCCAGGGGGGCCCACAGATACGCAGTATTTT. Protein sequence: CASSAPGGPTDTQYF.

This clonotype was detected many times. V and J are TRBV7-2 and TRBJ1-1; D is ambiguous. The germline V and J ends were trimmed by 8 bases and 1 base, with 11 bases remaining between them. The CDR3 covers 13 residues. Germline assignment: CDR1 SGHTA and CDR2 FQGNSA. CDR3 in amino acids: CASRKQPNTEAFF. The DNA for the CDR3 is TGTGCCAGCCGGAAACAGCCGAACACTGAAGCTTTCTTT.

CDR3 bases: TGCAGTGCCCCCATGGGGGATGAGTCGTTCTTC. It specifies CSAPMGDESFF. V is TRBV20-1 and J is TRBJ2-1; perhaps D is TRBD1 or TRBD2 (5 bases each). The CDR3 extends over 11 amino acids. The germline V gene encodes CDR1 DFQATT and CDR2 SNEGSKA (reference sequence). V lost 6 bases and J 15 bases, leaving 18 bases between the germline ends.

About this clonotype: One end of the junction is discordant with germline, which a read error may explain. The J gene is TRBJ2-3, the V gene TRBV10-1, with TRBD1 identical over 9 bases. The length of the CDR3 is 16 residues. In germline, CDR1 is WNHNN, CDR2 SYGVQD (reference sequence). CDR3 coding DNA: TGCGCCAGCAGTGAGCGAGGGACAGGGATGGCAGATACGCAGTGTTTT. Translated, it gives CASSERGTGMADTQCF.

This clonotype was counted at least ten times. The chain couples TRBV5-1 to TRBJ1-1; D is possibly TRBD1 (5 bases). Germline values: CDR1 SGHRS, CDR2 YFSETQ. V was shortened by 4 bases and J by 0 bases, with 13 bases between the two germline ends. The CDR3 runs to 15 residues. CDR3 residues: CASSPQGGVNTEAFF. In DNA, the CDR3 is TGCGCCAGCAGCCCCCAGGGCGGAGTGAACACTGAAGCTTTCTTT.

This clonotype occurred many times. The V call is TRBV5-1, the J call TRBJ2-1; TRBD2 matches at 9 bases. This CDR3 has 16 residues. The V gene end was trimmed by 0 bases and the J gene end by 4 bases; junction bases not matched to a gene: 5. Germline values: CDR1 SGHRS, CDR2 YFSETQ. The CDR3 region is CASSLAFSGGYNEQFF. For the CDR3, the DNA is TGCGCCAGCAGCTTGGCATTCAGCGGGGGGTACAATGAGCAGTTCTTC.

The chain carries TRBV10-3 and TRBJ2-1; D may be TRBD1 (5 bases). This CDR3 is built from 13 residues. V was pared by 3 bases and J by 7 bases, with 10 bases between. Germline values: CDR1 ENHRY, CDR2 SYGVKD. The CDR3 loop reads CAISESPGNEQFF. CDR3 DNA: TGTGCCATCAGTGAATCCCCAGGGAATGAGCAGTTCTTC.

At least ten counts were recorded for this clonotype. V and J are TRBV12-3 or TRBV12-4 and TRBJ1-5; D ambiguous. The CDR3 extends over 15 amino acids. V lost 3 bases and J 0 bases, leaving 9 bases between the germline ends. CDR3 nucleotides: TGTGCCAGCAGTTTTGACGCTTATAGCAATCAGCCCCAGCATTTT. Protein product: CASSFDAYSNQPQHF.

V gene TRBV4-1 combines with J gene TRBJ2-7, with 9 bases fitting TRBD1. CDR3 size: 14 residues. CDR1 MGHRA and CDR2 YSYEKL come from the germline V gene. V shed 1 base and J 4 bases; nucleotides not matched to a gene: 2. This CDR3 is CASSQGDREYEQYF. Written as DNA, the CDR3 is TGCGCCAGCAGCCAAGGGGACAGGGAGTACGAGCAGTACTTC.

This clonotype was detected only once. The rearrangement links TRBV12-3 or TRBV12-4 to TRBJ2-7, with 7 bases matching TRBD2. This CDR3 is 18 amino acids long. V lost 5 bases and J lost 2; bases outside the gene matches: 18. The chain's CDR3 is CASSPAPGVAGQAYEQYF. The CDR3 nucleotides are TGTGCCAGCAGTCCGGCGCCCGGGGTAGCGGGCCAAGCCTACGAGCAGTACTTC.

V and J are TRBV10-3 and TRBJ2-5; a possible D gene is TRBD1 (9 bases). Germline values: CDR1 ENHRY, CDR2 SYGVKD. V lost 3 bases and J 4 bases, leaving 15 bases between the germline ends. The CDR3 spans 15 residues. The CDR3 here is CAISDSGDRAETQYF. DNA for the CDR3: TGTGCCATCAGTGATAGCGGGGACAGGGCAGAGACCCAGTACTTC.

This clonotype was seen many times. The V and J genes are TRBV28 and TRBJ2-1; 7 nucleotides align to TRBD1. The germline CDR1 and CDR2 sequences are MDHEN and SYDVKM. The CDR3 covers 15 residues. Unmatched junction bases numbered 6, after V lost 1 base and J lost 6 bases. CDR3 sequence: CASSLFEGGINEQFF. In DNA form, the CDR3 reads TGTGCCAGCAGTTTATTCGAAGGGGGCATCAATGAGCAGTTCTTC.

The genes are TRBV6-6 and TRBJ2-2, with D perhaps assigned TRBD1 or TRBD2 (6 bases each). Trimming took off 7 bases at V and 4 bases at J, with 19 bases between the two ends. This CDR3 spans 16 amino acids. Germline CDR1 reads MNHNY; CDR2 reads SVGAGI (reference sequence). The CDR3 region is CASTPPGGAGTGELFF. The CDR3, as DNA: TGTGCCAGCACTCCCCCCGGGGGCGCAGGCACCGGGGAGCTGTTTTTT.

The J gene is TRBJ2-7, the V gene TRBV6-5; the match to TRBD2 covers 9 bases. CDR3 length: 14 amino acids. V lost 0 bases, J lost 7 bases, and 4 bases stayed unmatched. Looked up from germline, CDR1 is MNHEY and CDR2 is SVGAGI. CDR3 sequence: CASSYSGTSREQYF. The CDR3 DNA reads as TGTGCCAGCAGTTACTCGGGGACTAGCAGGGAGCAGTACTTC.

This clonotype was recorded many times. The rearrangement links TRBV5-1 to TRBJ1-2; D remains ambiguous. The V end lost 1 base, the J end lost 0 bases, and 7 bases lay between the germline ends. CDR3 length: 14 residues. The germline V gene encodes CDR1 SGHRS and CDR2 YFSETQ. CDR3 amino acids: CASSLSTSNYGYTF. CDR3 coding DNA: TGCGCCAGCAGCTTGAGTACCTCTAACTATGGCTACACCTTC.

This clonotype was recorded many times. The chain uses TRBV20-1 and TRBJ2-6; D is unresolved. Trimming stripped 3 bases from V and 2 bases from J, with 8 bases between. Per germline, CDR1 DFQATT and CDR2 SNEGSKA (reference sequence). The CDR3 extends over 14 amino acids. The CDR3 here is CSARRQTGANVLTF. The CDR3 nucleotides read TGCAGTGCTAGGAGGCAGACTGGGGCCAACGTCCTGACTTTC.

This clonotype was counted at least ten times. The CDR3, as DNA: TGTGCCAGCTCAAGTCGCGGGAGCCCCTACGAGCAGTACTTC. Translating gives CASSSRGSPYEQYF. The genes are TRBV18 and TRBJ2-7, with 7 bases fitting TRBD2. Germline-derived CDR1 and CDR2 are KGHSH and LQKENI. CDR3 length: 14 amino acids. J gave up 2 bases and V 5 bases, and 6 bases lay outside the gene matches. Based on the CDR3 plus reference TRBV18 and TRBJ2-7, the full variable domain is NAGVMQNPRHLVRRRGQEARLRCSPMKGHSHVYWYRQLPEEGLKFMVYLQKENIIDESGMPKERFSAEFPKEGPSILRIQQVVRGDSAAYFCASSSRGSPYEQYFGPGTRLTVT.